The sample holds a few counts of the clone carrying this TCR beta chain. Its antigen is still unknown. TCRdb reanalysed the 5' RACE reads using MiXCR and keeps one entry per CDR3 protein. The repertoire includes around 490,000 distinct CDR3 sequences, roughly an eighth of them detected once, and about 0.97% sits in the top ten. This record belongs to a study of identical twins. Findings and caveats of the study: Twin sharing of out-of-frame TCR alpha was underestimated by models in monozygotic pairs. Twin pairs had excess sharing that was weaker in beta out-of-frame sequences.

Germline assignment: CDR1 SGHTA and CDR2 FQGNSA. This CDR3 has 13 residues. The V and J ends lost 5 bases and 12 bases respectively, with 17 bases between them. Everyone who gave samples was a healthy Caucasian. The data also belong to a second study, concerning yellow fever vaccine responses in identical twins. That investigation notes: Reported findings indicate that twins' vaccine T cell responses seemed partially convergent, partially personalized.

Sequencing was carried out using CD4+ T cells sorted from blood. The sequence came from a woman aged 18-29 years in good health. The chain joins TRBV7-2 to TRBJ2-1; no clear D gene. The CDR3 loop is CASSQEQAFGQFF. In nucleotides, the CDR3 is TGTGCCAGCAGCCAAGAGCAGGCTTTTGGGCAGTTCTTC. Combining the CDR3 with reference TRBV7-2 and TRBJ2-1 gives the whole variable domain GAGVSQSPSNKVTEKGKDVELRCDPISGHTALYWYRQSLGQGLEFLIYFQGNSAPDKSGLPSDRFSAERTGGSVSTLTIQRTQQEDSAVYLCASSQEQAFGQFFGPGTRLTVL.